This TCR beta chain is drawn from a study of cytomegalovirus exposure and HLA in healthy donors. The V and J ends lost 1 base and 4 bases, in that order; junction bases with no gene match: 9. This CDR3 is built from 17 residues. Germline values: CDR1 LGHNA, CDR2 YSLEER. PCR employed 60 Vbeta and 13 Jbeta primers. Some clones are missing from TCRdb's copy, which holds only in-frame ones; the method was immunoSEQ multiplex PCR. In the table there are about 52,000 clones, around 72% of which are singletons. A word on this clone: Its antigen is still unknown.

Study-level findings and limits: The study put 150 or so TCR beta chains on its list as cytomegalovirus-associated.

This clonotype was obtained from a man in his late teens or twenties in good health and CMV-seronegative. This chain uses TRBV4-3 with TRBJ2-3, with 9 bases that match TRBD1. The sample comprised PBMCs. The CDR3 is CASSQASTGTGSDTQYF. For the CDR3, the DNA is TGCGCCAGCAGCCAAGCTTCCACCGGGACAGGGTCAGATACGCAGTATTTT.